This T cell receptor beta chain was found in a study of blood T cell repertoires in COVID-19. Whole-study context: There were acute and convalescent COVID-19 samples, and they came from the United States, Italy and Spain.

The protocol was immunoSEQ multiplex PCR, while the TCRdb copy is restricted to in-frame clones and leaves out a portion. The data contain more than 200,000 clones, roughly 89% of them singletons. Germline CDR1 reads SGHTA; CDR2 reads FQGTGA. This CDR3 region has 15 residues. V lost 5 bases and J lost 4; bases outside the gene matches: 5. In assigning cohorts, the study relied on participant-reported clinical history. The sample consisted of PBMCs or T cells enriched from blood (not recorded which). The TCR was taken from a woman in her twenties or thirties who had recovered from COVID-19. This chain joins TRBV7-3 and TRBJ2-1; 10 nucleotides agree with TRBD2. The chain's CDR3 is CASSTTSGLYNEQFF. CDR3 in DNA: TGTGCCAGCAGCACGACTAGCGGGCTATACAATGAGCAGTTCTTC.